This T cell receptor beta chain was sequenced in a study of human T cells and chemical hapten exposure. Study-level information: Read at 6 days, the patch tests placed 0.01% DPC on the upper back.

TCRdb fed the RACE reads into MiXCR, producing one record per CDR3 protein. Among approximately 30,000 distinct CDR3 sequences listed, more than 5% were seen once. Time point indicated: patch test 3, about 24 weeks after DPC sensitization. Sample treatment: therapeutic diphenylcyclopropenone sensitization with weekly scalp DPC. Per germline, CDR1 SGHTA and CDR2 FQGNSA. The CDR3 spans 14 residues. V lost 2 bases and J 5 bases, leaving 10 bases between the germline ends. The sample holds many counts of this clonotype. No antigen is known for it. Notes on the study in general: There was no change with DPC sensitization in TCRs above 1 in 1000 frequency.

This sequence originates from a man aged 25-45 years with alopecia areata. Some clones in this sample may be carry-over from other donors' samples. The sequencing here drew on whole blood, taken in connection with sensitization to the hapten diphenylcyclopropenone (DPC). The chain employs TRBV7-2 and TRBJ1-5; D may be TRBD1 (5 bases). The CDR3 loop reads CASSLSQGYQPQHF. The CDR3 DNA follows: TGTGCCAGCAGCTTATCCCAGGGCTATCAGCCCCAGCATTTT.